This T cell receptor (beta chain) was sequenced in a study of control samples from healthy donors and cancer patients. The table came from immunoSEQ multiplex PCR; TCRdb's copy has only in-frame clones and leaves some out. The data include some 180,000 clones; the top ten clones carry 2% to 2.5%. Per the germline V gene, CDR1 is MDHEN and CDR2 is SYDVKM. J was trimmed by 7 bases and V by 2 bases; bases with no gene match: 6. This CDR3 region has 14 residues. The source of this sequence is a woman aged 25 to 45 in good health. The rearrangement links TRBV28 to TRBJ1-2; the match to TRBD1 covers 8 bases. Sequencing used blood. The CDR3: CASSLVGQVTGYTF. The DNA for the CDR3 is TGTGCCAGCAGTTTAGTGGGACAGGTGACTGGCTACACCTTC.